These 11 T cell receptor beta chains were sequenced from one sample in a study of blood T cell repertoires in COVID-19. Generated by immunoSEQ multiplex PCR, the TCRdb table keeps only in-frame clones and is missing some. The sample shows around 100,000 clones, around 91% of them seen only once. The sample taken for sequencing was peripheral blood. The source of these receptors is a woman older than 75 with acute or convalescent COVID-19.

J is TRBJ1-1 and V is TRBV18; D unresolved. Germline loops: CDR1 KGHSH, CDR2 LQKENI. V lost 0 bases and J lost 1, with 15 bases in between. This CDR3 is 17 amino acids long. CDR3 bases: TGTGCCAGCTCACCACCGGGTCAAACAGTGAGGAACACTGAAGCTTTCTTT. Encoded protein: CASSPPGQTVRNTEAFF.

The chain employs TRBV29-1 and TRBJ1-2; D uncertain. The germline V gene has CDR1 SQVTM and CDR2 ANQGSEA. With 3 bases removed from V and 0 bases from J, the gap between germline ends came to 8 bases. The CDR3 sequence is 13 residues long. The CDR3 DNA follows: TGCAGCGTTGATACGGAGACTAACTATGGCTACACCTTC. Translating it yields CSVDTETNYGYTF.

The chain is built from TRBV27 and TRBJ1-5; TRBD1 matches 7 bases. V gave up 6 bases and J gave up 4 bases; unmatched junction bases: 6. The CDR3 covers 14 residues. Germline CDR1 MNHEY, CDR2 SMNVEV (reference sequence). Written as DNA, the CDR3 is TGTGCCAGCAGAGGAGACAGGGTGAATCAGCCCCAGCATTTT. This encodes CASRGDRVNQPQHF.

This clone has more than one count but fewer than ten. The CDR3 nucleotides are TGCGCCAGCAGCCTAACCCAGGGTCCCTACAATGAGCAGTTCTTC. Protein sequence: CASSLTQGPYNEQFF. This chain uses TRBV4-1 with TRBJ2-1; a weak D match, TRBD1 (5 bases). This CDR3 is built from 15 residues. V lost 4 bases and J lost 2, with 12 bases in between. Per the germline V gene, CDR1 is MGHRA and CDR2 is YSYEKL.

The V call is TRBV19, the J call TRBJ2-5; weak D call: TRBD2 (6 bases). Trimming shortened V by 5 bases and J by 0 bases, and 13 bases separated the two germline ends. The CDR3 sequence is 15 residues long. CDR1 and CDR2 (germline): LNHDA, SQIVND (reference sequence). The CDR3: CASSSGGTYQETQYF. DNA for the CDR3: TGTGCCAGTAGTTCCGGGGGAACGTACCAAGAGACCCAGTACTTC.

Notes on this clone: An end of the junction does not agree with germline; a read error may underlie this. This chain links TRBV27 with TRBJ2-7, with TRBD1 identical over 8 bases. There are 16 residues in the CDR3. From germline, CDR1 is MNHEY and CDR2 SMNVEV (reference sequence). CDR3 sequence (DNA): TGTGCCAGCAGTTCTCGGACAGGGCAAACCCCCTACGCGCAGTACTTC. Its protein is CASSSRTGQTPYAQYF.

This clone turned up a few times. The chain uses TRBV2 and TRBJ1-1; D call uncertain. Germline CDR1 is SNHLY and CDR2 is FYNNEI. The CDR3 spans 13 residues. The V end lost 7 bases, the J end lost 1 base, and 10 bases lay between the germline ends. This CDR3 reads CASKRRGNTEAFF. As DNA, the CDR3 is TGTGCCAGCAAACGGCGGGGGAACACTGAAGCTTTCTTT. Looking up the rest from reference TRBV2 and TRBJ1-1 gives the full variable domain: EPEVTQTPSHQVTQMGQEVILRCVPISNHLYFYWYRQILGQKVEFLVSFYNNEISEKSEIFDDQFSVERPDGSNFTLKIRSTKLEDSAMYFCASKRRGNTEAFFGQGTRLTVV.

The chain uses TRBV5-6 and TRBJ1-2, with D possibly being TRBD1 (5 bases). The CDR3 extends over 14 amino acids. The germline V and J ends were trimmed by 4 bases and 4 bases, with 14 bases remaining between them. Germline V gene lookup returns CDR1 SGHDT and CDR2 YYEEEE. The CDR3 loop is CASSSWGGVYGYTF. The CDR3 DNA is TGTGCCAGCAGCAGCTGGGGGGGAGTCTATGGCTACACCTTC.

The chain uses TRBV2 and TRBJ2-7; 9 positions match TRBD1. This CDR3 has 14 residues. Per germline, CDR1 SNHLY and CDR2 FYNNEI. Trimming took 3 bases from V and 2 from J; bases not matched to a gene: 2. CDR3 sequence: CASSDGTGPYEQYF. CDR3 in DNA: TGTGCCAGCAGTGACGGGACAGGGCCCTACGAGCAGTACTTC.

CDR3 sequence reads: CASSLRREGSTYEQYF. CDR3 coding DNA: TGTGCCAGCAGTTTAAGAAGGGAGGGATCAACCTACGAGCAGTACTTC. The chain uses TRBV27 and TRBJ2-7; 7 bases match TRBD2. V lost 2 bases and J lost 2; bases outside the gene matches: 9. Germline values: CDR1 MNHEY, CDR2 SMNVEV (reference sequence). This CDR3 region has 16 residues.

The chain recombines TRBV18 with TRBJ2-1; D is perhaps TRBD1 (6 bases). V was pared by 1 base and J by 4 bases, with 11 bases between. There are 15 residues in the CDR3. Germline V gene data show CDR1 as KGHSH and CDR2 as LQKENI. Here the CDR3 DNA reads TGTGCCAGCTCACCACGACAGGAGTTATACAATGAGCAGTTCTTC. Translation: CASSPRQELYNEQFF.